This TCR beta chain originates from a study of blood T cell repertoires in COVID-19. Study at large: Nucleic acid was either cDNA or gDNA, and it came from T cells, B-cell-depleted T cells, or PBMCs.

The V end lost 3 bases, the J end lost 6 bases, and 18 bases lay between the germline ends. CDR1 SGDLS and CDR2 YYNGEE come from the germline V gene. This CDR3 has 15 residues. Measured with immunoSEQ multiplex PCR; TCRdb has only the in-frame clones, and not every one. The sample yields 350,000 or so clones, more than 70% seen once. The chain has TRBV9 and TRBJ2-5; tentatively, D is TRBD1 (6 bases). The receptor was derived from a woman aged 25 to 39 with COVID-19, enrolled during active disease. The sample was peripheral blood. Written as DNA, the CDR3 is TGTGCCAGCAGCGCCCTACAGGGAGAGGGGAAGACCCAGTACTTC. Translating gives CASSALQGEGKTQYF.